The rows below give T cell receptor beta chains drawn from one sample of a study of blood T cell repertoires in COVID-19. Generated by immunoSEQ multiplex PCR, the TCRdb table keeps only in-frame clones and is missing some. Seen here are more than 200,000 clones, around 80% observed once, and the top ten hold around 2%. The sequencing input was PBMCs or T cells enriched from blood (not recorded which). These receptors came from a man aged 55 to 70 who had recovered from COVID-19. Each CDR3 is given with its conserved first and last residue. D genes are given only for firm matches. Not all rows give a size; the values are once, few, many and, for expanded clones, a class.

size: NA
V: TRBV19
J: TRBJ2-6
D: NA
DNA: TGTGCCACCGAGAGCTCTGGGGCCAACGTCCTGACTTTC
CDR3: CATESSGANVLTF

size: NA
V: TRBV19
J: TRBJ1-6
D: NA
DNA: TGTGCCAGTAGTACCTTCAGGAATTCACCCCTCCACTTT
CDR3: CASSTFRNSPLHF

size: NA
V: TRBV4-3
J: TRBJ2-1
D: TRBD1
DNA: TGCGCCAGCAGCCAAGGTCAATGGGGGCAGGGGGCTAGGAATGAGCAGTTCTTC
CDR3: CASSQGQWGQGARNEQFF

size: NA
V: TRBV7-3
J: TRBJ2-1
D: TRBD1
DNA: TGTGCCAGCAGCTTTATCCCGGGACAGGGTGATAATGAGCAGTTCTTC
CDR3: CASSFIPGQGDNEQFF

size: NA
V: TRBV11-2
J: TRBJ2-5
D: TRBD1
DNA: TGTGCCAGCAGCTTATTGGCTCTAGGGGGCATGGGCGAGACCCAGTACTTC
CDR3: CASSLLALGGMGETQYF

size: NA
V: TRBV7-2
J: TRBJ1-4
D: TRBD1
DNA: TGTGCCAGCAGCTCTCCCGGGACAGTGAATAATGAAAAACTGTTTTTT
CDR3: CASSSPGTVNNEKLFF

size: NA
V: TRBV19
J: TRBJ1-1
D: TRBD1
DNA: TGTGCCAGTAGTGAGAACTGGGGACAGGGGGTGTCTGAAGCTTTCTTT
CDR3: CASSENWGQGVSEAFF

size: once
V: TRBV3-1/TRBV3-2
J: TRBJ2-2
D: NA
DNA: TGTGCCAGCAGCCACCGGGAGGGGGCTAACACCGGGGAGCTGTTTTTT
CDR3: CASSHREGANTGELFF

size: NA
V: TRBV7-8
J: TRBJ1-5
D: TRBD1
DNA: TGTGCCAGCAGCGACCCGGGACAGGGGGTGATTCATAGCAATCAGCCCCAGCATTTT
CDR3: CASSDPGQGVIHSNQPQHF

size: NA
V: TRBV7-2
J: TRBJ2-1
D: NA
DNA: TGTGCCAGCAGCTTAGCGCCCGGGGGCAATGAGCAGTTCTTC
CDR3: CASSLAPGGNEQFF

size: NA
V: TRBV10-2
J: TRBJ1-5
D: NA
DNA: TGCGCCAGCAGACCCGACTCGAATCAGCCCCAGCATTTT
CDR3: CASRPDSNQPQHF

size: few
V: TRBV7-2
J: TRBJ1-1
D: TRBD1
DNA: TGTGCCAGCAGCTTAGGATCCCTTCCGGGACAGGGGGCGAACACTGAAGCTTTCTTT
CDR3: CASSLGSLPGQGANTEAFF

size: NA
V: TRBV10-2
J: TRBJ1-6
D: NA
DNA: TGCGCCAGCAGTGAAACAGGAGGGGTGTATTCACCCCTCCACTTT
CDR3: CASSETGGVYSPLHF

size: NA
V: TRBV5-1
J: TRBJ1-6
D: TRBD1
DNA: TGCGCCAGCAGCTTCGGGACAGAAAATCTCCCCCTCCACTTT
CDR3: CASSFGTENLPLHF

size: NA
V: TRBV24-1
J: TRBJ1-5
D: TRBD1
DNA: TGTGCCACCAGTACGGGACAGGGCAATCAGCCCCAGCATTTT
CDR3: CATSTGQGNQPQHF

size: NA
V: TRBV4-3
J: TRBJ2-1
D: NA
DNA: TGCGCCAGCAGCCAAGCGCACAACCCGTACAATGAGCAGTTCTTC
CDR3: CASSQAHNPYNEQFF

size: NA
V: TRBV11-3
J: TRBJ2-1
D: TRBD1
DNA: TGTGCCAGCAGCTTAACGGGGACAGGGGGCTATGGCGAGCAGTTCTTC
CDR3: CASSLTGTGGYGEQFF

size: NA
V: TRBV6-1
J: TRBJ2-1
D: NA
DNA: TGTGCCAGCAGTGAATCGGGTCAACCTCGGCATGGGCAGTTCTTC
CDR3: CASSESGQPRHGQFF

size: NA
V: TRBV7-8
J: TRBJ1-2
D: TRBD1
DNA: TGTGCCAGCAGCCGAGGGGGCCCGGAGGGCTATGGCTACACCTTC
CDR3: CASSRGGPEGYGYTF

size: NA
V: TRBV27
J: TRBJ2-3
D: TRBD2
DNA: TGTGCCAGCAGCGAAATAGCGGGGGGTACAGATACGCAGTATTTT
CDR3: CASSEIAGGTDTQYF

size: NA
V: TRBV9
J: TRBJ2-3
D: NA
DNA: TGTGCCAGCAGCGAAACCTACCAGGGTGGCGGCACAGATACGCAGTATTTT
CDR3: CASSETYQGGGTDTQYF

size: NA
V: TRBV4-3
J: TRBJ1-4
D: NA
DNA: TGCGCCAGCAGCCAGGCCCCCAGGGGAACTAATGAAAAACTGTTTTTT
CDR3: CASSQAPRGTNEKLFF

size: NA
V: TRBV10-2
J: TRBJ1-3
D: NA
DNA: TGCGCCAGCAGGATAGGCGGTGGCTCTGGAAACACCATATATTTT
CDR3: CASRIGGGSGNTIYF

size: NA
V: TRBV3-1/TRBV3-2
J: TRBJ2-5
D: TRBD2
DNA: TGTGCCAGCAGCCAAGATGATGGCGGGGGGGCCGAGGAGACCCAGTACTTC
CDR3: CASSQDDGGGAEETQYF

size: NA
V: TRBV5-4
J: TRBJ1-2
D: NA
DNA: TGTGCCAGCAGCATGGACAGCTATGGCTACACCTTC
CDR3: CASSMDSYGYTF

size: NA
V: TRBV24-1
J: TRBJ2-7
D: NA
DNA: TGTGCCATATCCGGGGGGCCCTCCTACGAGCAGTACTTC
CDR3: CAISGGPSYEQYF

size: NA
V: TRBV7-2
J: TRBJ1-4
D: NA
DNA: TGTGCCAGCAGCCCTCGTGGCTTTAATGAAAAACTGTTTTTT
CDR3: CASSPRGFNEKLFF

size: NA
V: TRBV7-9
J: TRBJ1-4
D: NA
DNA: TGTGCCAGCAGCCCAGGGGATGCAACTAATGAAAAACTGTTTTTT
CDR3: CASSPGDATNEKLFF

size: NA
V: TRBV7-2
J: TRBJ1-1
D: TRBD1
DNA: TGTGCCAGCAGCTCTCAAAACAGGGGTTTAGCTTTCTTT
CDR3: CASSSQNRGLAFF

size: NA
V: TRBV3-1/TRBV3-2
J: TRBJ2-7
D: NA
DNA: TGTGCCAGCAGCCAAGTGACTAGATCCGAGCAGTACTTC
CDR3: CASSQVTRSEQYF

size: NA
V: TRBV7-9
J: TRBJ1-5
D: NA
DNA: TGTGCCAGCAGCCCAGGGTCTGTTCAGCCCCAGCATTTT
CDR3: CASSPGSVQPQHF

size: NA
V: TRBV11-3
J: TRBJ1-1
D: NA
DNA: TGTGCCAGCAGCTTATCATCGGCGGGTACTGAAGCTTTCTTT
CDR3: CASSLSSAGTEAFF